This passage covers 20 T cell receptor beta chains from one sample sequenced in a study of blood T cell repertoires in COVID-19 (dated by TCRdb to about 2020). Libraries were constructed by the immunoSEQ multiplex PCR assay. Entries here come from immuneACCESS through TCRdb and include only in-frame sequences with V and J called. Some clones fail to appear in such tables; in the studies checked, an unresolved V gene covers under half of the shortfall, and the cause of the remainder is unknown. The sample yields hundreds of thousands of clones; approximately 86% were counted once. The ten largest clones capture about 0.65% of the sample. Sequencing was carried out using peripheral blood. All receptors come from a human donor in a cohort sampled during active COVID-19.

The rearrangement uses TRBV28 and TRBJ2-7; the match to TRBD2 covers 11 bases. The germline V gene has CDR1 MDHEN and CDR2 SYDVKM. The CDR3 is 17 amino acids. V lost 8 bases, J lost 1 base, and 13 bases stayed unmatched. The CDR3 here is CASQPPAGTSGSYEQYF. For the CDR3, the DNA is TGTGCCAGCCAACCACCAGCCGGGACTAGCGGTTCCTACGAGCAGTACTTC. The entire variable domain, with the rest obtained from reference TRBV28 and TRBJ2-7, is as follows: DVKVTQSSRYLVKRTGEKVFLECVQDMDHENMFWYRQDPGLGLRLIYFSYDVKMKEKGDIPEGYSVSREKKERFSLILESASTNQTSMYLCASQPPAGTSGSYEQYFGPGTRLTVT.

J is TRBJ2-5 and V is TRBV28; TRBD2 matches at 7 bases. V lost 6 bases to trimming and J lost 3 bases; unmatched junction nucleotides: 4. This CDR3 contains 13 residues. The germline V gene encodes CDR1 MDHEN and CDR2 SYDVKM. The CDR3 DNA sequence: TGTGCCAGCAGGGTGGGGGGGAAAGAGACCCAGTACTTC. Protein product: CASRVGGKETQYF.

The chain employs TRBV5-1 and TRBJ1-1; D not resolved. CDR1 SGHRS and CDR2 YFSETQ come from the germline V gene. The CDR3 is 12 residues long. V was pared by 1 base and J by 4 bases, with 5 bases between. This CDR3 reads CASSLRGTEAFF. CDR3 nucleotides: TGCGCCAGCAGCTTGCGGGGCACTGAAGCTTTCTTT.

CDR3 sequence (DNA): TGTGCCAGCAGACCTGGGACAGGGGGTACTTCTACACATCAGCCCCAGCATTTT. It translates to CASRPGTGGTSTHQPQHF. The chain employs TRBV21-1 and TRBJ1-5; the table's TRBD1 call for D was not verified on the DNA. TRBV21-1 is marked as a pseudogene. This CDR3 contains 18 residues.

This clone occurred a few times. The chain couples TRBV5-1 to TRBJ2-6, with D possibly matching TRBD1 (5 bases). V dropped 3 bases and J dropped 2 bases, with 12 bases sitting between them. This CDR3 is built from 16 residues. Germline CDR1 and CDR2: SGHRS and YFSETQ. CDR3 DNA: TGCGCCAGCAGCTACACCCCAGGGACTGGGGCCAACGTCCTGACTTTC. It is translated as CASSYTPGTGANVLTF. The variable domain in full, with the rest retrieved from reference TRBV5-1 and TRBJ2-6, is KAGVTQTPRYLIKTRGQQVTLSCSPISGHRSVSWYQQTPGQGLQFLFEYFSETQRNKGNFPGRFSGRQFSNSRSEMNVSTLELGDSALYLCASSYTPGTGANVLTFGAGSRLTVL.

This clone was counted a few times. V is TRBV7-6 and J is TRBJ2-6, with D perhaps matching TRBD1 (6 bases). Looked up from germline, CDR1 is SGHVS and CDR2 is FNYEAQ. CDR3 length: 18 amino acids. Trimming shortened V by 5 bases and J by 1 base, and 18 bases separated the two germline ends. CDR3 sequence (DNA): TGTGCCAGCAGCCCCAGGGGCGGGCCGCGGTCTGGGGCCAACGTCCTGACTTTC. Translation: CASSPRGGPRSGANVLTF.

The chain links TRBV7-9 to TRBJ2-1, with 13 bases matching TRBD2. Trimming at V came to 6 bases and at J to 1 base, leaving 6 bases not matched to a gene. This CDR3 has 17 residues. Per the germline V gene, CDR1 is SEHNR and CDR2 is FQNEAQ (reference sequence). CDR3: CASSRGLAGESYNEQFF. The CDR3 DNA sequence: TGTGCCAGCAGTCGTGGACTAGCGGGAGAGTCCTACAATGAGCAGTTCTTC.

On this clone itself: The junction departs from germline at one end; a sequencing error may be responsible. The same CDR3 can be traced to other DNA sequences in this sample. The V gene is TRBV29-1, the J gene TRBJ1-2; TRBD1 aligns across 8 bases. The CDR3 covers 13 residues. Germline V lookup: CDR1 SQVTM, CDR2 ANQGSEA. CDR3 amino acids: CSVVQGALNGYTF. The CDR3 DNA sequence: TGCAGCGTTGTTCAGGGGGCCCTCAATGGCTACACTTTC.

The rearrangement links TRBV5-5 to TRBJ1-5; no firm D call. In germline, CDR1 is SGHKS, CDR2 YYEKEE (reference sequence). Trimming removed 3 bases at V and 3 bases at J, with 13 bases between. There are 15 residues in the CDR3. The CDR3, as DNA: TGTGCCAGCAGCTCCCGTGGGCTGACCAATCAGCCCCAGCATTTT. Its translation: CASSSRGLTNQPQHF.

Points on this clone: The sample holds other DNA sequences that translate to the same CDR3. This chain connects TRBV15 to TRBJ2-7; the D is unclear. Germline CDR1 reads LNHNV; CDR2 reads YYDKDF (reference sequence). This CDR3 has 13 amino acids. The V end was cut by 0 bases, the J end by 2 bases, with 5 bases between. The CDR3 loop reads CATSRDPTYEQYF. CDR3 nucleotides: TGTGCCACCAGCAGAGACCCTACCTACGAGCAGTACTTC.

The chain combines TRBV5-5 with TRBJ2-2; D possibly corresponds to TRBD1 (6 bases). V dropped 4 bases and J dropped 2 bases, with 18 bases sitting between them. From germline, CDR1 is SGHKS and CDR2 YYEKEE (reference sequence). The CDR3 has 17 amino acids. The CDR3: CASSPIRWTANTGELFF. For the CDR3, the DNA is TGTGCCAGCAGCCCAATTCGATGGACAGCCAACACCGGGGAGCTGTTTTTT.

The chain joins TRBV7-9 to TRBJ1-1, with 7 nucleotides matching TRBD1. The germline CDR1 and CDR2 sequences are SEHNR and FQNEAQ (reference sequence). The ends lost 5 bases at V and 1 base at J; junction bases unmatched: 7. CDR3 length: 15 residues. In DNA, the CDR3 is TGTGCCAGCAGCCTCTGGACAGGCAAGAACACTGAAGCTTTCTTT. It specifies CASSLWTGKNTEAFF.

The chain carries TRBV30 and TRBJ1-5; 7 bases align to TRBD1. This CDR3 is built from 13 residues. The V segment lost 2 bases and the J segment 3 bases; nucleotides outside the gene matches: 1. The V gene's germline CDR1 is GTSNPN and CDR2 SVGIG (reference sequence). The CDR3 coding sequence is TGTGCCTGGAGTACAGGGGCCAATCAGCCCCAGCATTTT. It yields the protein CAWSTGANQPQHF. Variable domain in full (rest from reference TRBV30 and TRBJ1-5): SQTIHQWPATLVQPVGSPLSLECTVEGTSNPNLYWYRQAAGRGLQLLFYSVGIGQISSEVPQNLSASRPQDRQFILSSKKLLLSDSGFYLCAWSTGANQPQHFGDGTRLSIL.

J is TRBJ1-4 and V is TRBV18; 12 bases are shared with TRBD1. The CDR3 sequence is 17 residues long. V gave up 0 bases and J gave up 8 bases; unmatched junction bases: 7. CDR1 is KGHSH and CDR2 is LQKENI in the germline V gene. CDR3 in amino acids: CASSPPGQGARNEKLFF. The CDR3 DNA is TGTGCCAGCTCACCACCGGGACAGGGGGCGCGAAACGAAAAACTGTTTTTT.

CDR3 DNA sequence: TGTGCCAGCTCACCACGAGAGGCATACGAGCAGTACTTC. Its protein product is CASSPREAYEQYF. This chain connects TRBV18 to TRBJ2-7; D not certain. The CDR3 is 13 residues long. V shed 1 base and J shed 4 bases, with 8 bases lying between them. Germline V gene sequence: CDR1 KGHSH, CDR2 LQKENI.

This clone was observed a handful of times. The V and J genes are TRBV30 and TRBJ1-6; 7 nucleotides align to TRBD1. The CDR3 covers 15 residues. The J segment lost 8 bases and the V segment lost 0 bases, leaving 7 bases of the junction unmatched. CDR1 is GTSNPN and CDR2 is SVGIG in the germline V gene (reference sequence). In DNA, the CDR3 is TGTGCCTGGAGTGTTGGGGACAGATTGGATTCACCCCTCCACTTT. This sequence encodes CAWSVGDRLDSPLHF.

The gene calls are TRBV6-2 or TRBV6-3 and TRBJ2-7, with a tentative D call TRBD2 (7 bases). CDR3 length equals 16 residues. Germline-derived CDR1 and CDR2 are MNHEY and SVGEGT. The ends were cut back, 0 bases at V and 5 bases at J, with 17 bases in the middle. CDR3 sequence: CASSYSSQRDIDEQYF. The CDR3 nucleotides read TGTGCCAGCAGTTACTCGTCCCAGCGGGACATTGACGAGCAGTACTTC.

CDR3 in amino acids: CASTPPGGSGKLFF. The CDR3 DNA reads as TGTGCCAGCACCCCACCCGGGGGTTCTGGGAAACTGTTTTTT. The V call is TRBV6-6, the J call TRBJ1-4; maybe TRBD1 (5 bases). The germline V and J ends were trimmed by 7 bases and 11 bases, with 20 bases remaining between them. Per the germline V gene, CDR1 is MNHNY and CDR2 is SVGAGI (reference sequence). This CDR3 is 14 amino acids long.

V is TRBV6-2 or TRBV6-3 and J is TRBJ1-5; tentatively, D is TRBD1 (5 bases). The CDR3 loop spans 12 amino acids. CDR1 is MNHEY and CDR2 is SVGEGT in the germline V gene. The V end lost 5 bases, the J end lost 6 bases, and 8 bases lay between the germline ends. The CDR3 nucleotides are TGTGCCAGCAGTGGGGCGAGTCAGCCCCAGCATTTT. It is translated as CASSGASQPQHF.

This clone was recorded only once. The rearrangement links TRBV6-5 to TRBJ1-2; D ambiguous. Trimming stripped 0 bases from V and 4 bases from J, with 15 bases between. The germline CDR1 and CDR2 sequences are MNHEY and SVGAGI. This CDR3 spans 16 amino acids. The CDR3 is CASSYSTRVPLYGYTF. The CDR3 nucleotides are TGTGCCAGCAGTTACTCGACGAGGGTGCCACTCTATGGCTACACCTTC.